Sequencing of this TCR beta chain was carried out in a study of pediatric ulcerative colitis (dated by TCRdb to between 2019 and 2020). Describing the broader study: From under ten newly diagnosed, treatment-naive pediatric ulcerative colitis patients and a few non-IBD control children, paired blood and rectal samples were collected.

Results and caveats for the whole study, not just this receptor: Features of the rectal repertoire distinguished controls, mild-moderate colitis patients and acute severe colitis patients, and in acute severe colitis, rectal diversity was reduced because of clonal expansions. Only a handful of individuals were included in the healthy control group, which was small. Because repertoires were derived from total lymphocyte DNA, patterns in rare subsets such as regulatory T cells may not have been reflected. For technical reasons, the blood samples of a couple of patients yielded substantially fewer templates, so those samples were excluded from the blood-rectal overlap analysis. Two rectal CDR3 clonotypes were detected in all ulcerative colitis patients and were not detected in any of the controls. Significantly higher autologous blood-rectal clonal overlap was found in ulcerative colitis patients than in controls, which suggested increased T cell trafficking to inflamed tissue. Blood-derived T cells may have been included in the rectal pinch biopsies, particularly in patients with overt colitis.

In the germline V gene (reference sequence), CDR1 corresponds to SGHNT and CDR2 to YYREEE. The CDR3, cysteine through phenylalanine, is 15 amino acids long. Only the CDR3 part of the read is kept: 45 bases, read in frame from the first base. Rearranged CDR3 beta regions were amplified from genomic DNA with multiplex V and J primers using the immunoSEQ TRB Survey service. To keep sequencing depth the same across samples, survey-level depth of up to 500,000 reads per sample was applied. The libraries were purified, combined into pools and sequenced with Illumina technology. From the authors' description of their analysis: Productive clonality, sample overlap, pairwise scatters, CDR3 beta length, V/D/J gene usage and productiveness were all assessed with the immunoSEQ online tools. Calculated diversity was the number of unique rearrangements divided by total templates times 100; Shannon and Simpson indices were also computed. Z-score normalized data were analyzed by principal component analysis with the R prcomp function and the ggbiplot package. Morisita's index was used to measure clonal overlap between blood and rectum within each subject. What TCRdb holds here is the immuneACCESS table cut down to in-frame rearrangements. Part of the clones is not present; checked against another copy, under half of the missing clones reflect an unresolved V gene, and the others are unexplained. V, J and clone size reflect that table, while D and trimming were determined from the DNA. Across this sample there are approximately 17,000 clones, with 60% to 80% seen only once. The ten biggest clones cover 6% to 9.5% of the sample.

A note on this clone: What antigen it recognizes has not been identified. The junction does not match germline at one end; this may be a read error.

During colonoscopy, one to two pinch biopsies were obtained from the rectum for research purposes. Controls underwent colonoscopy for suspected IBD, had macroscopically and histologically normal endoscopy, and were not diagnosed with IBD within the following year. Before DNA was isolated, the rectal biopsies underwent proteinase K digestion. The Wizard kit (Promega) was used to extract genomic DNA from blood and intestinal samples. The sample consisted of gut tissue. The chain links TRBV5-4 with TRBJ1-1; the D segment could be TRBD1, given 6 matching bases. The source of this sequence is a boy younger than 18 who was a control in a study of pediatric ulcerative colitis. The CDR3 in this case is CASSQDPGQLTEAFF. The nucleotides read TGCGCCAGCAGCCAAGACCCCGGACAGTTAACTGAAGCTTTCTTT. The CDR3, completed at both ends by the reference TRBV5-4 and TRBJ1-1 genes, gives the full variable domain ETGVTQSPTHLIKTRGQQVTLRCSSQSGHNTVSWYQQALGQGPQFIFQYYREEENGRGNFPPRFSGLQFPNYSSELNVNALELDDSALYLCASSQDPGQLTEAFFGQGTRLTVV.